These 6 T cell receptor beta chains were all obtained from the same sample, sequenced in a study of Graves' ophthalmopathy and Graves' hyperthyroidism. Using RNA transcripts, the TCR beta CDR3 regions were amplified. The workflow started with a first-round RT-PCR run with HTBI primers and then moved on to a second-round multiplex PCR. TCRdb redid the calling of the multiplex PCR reads with MiXCR, one entry per CDR3 protein. The sample lists about 640,000 distinct CDR3 sequences; about two fifths were seen once. Material for sequencing was peripheral blood. These receptors all stem from an adult man with Graves' ophthalmopathy.

This clonotype was seen ten or more times. The chain recombines TRBV29-1 with TRBJ2-7, with TRBD2 identical over 13 bases. This CDR3 contains 15 residues. In germline, CDR1 is SQVTM, CDR2 ANQGSEA. V was pared by 7 bases and J by 3 bases, with 9 bases of the junction left unmatched. For the CDR3, the DNA is TGCAGCGCCTCCCGGACTAGCGGGAGTAACTACGAGCAGTACTTC. Translated: CSASRTSGSNYEQYF.

J is TRBJ1-2 and V is TRBV2; no firm D call. The CDR3 totals 13 residues. CDR1 SNHLY and CDR2 FYNNEI come from the germline V gene. The V gene lost 6 bases and the J gene lost 8 bases, with 16 bases spanning the gap. CDR3 loop: CASRRTRTMGYTF. In DNA form, the CDR3 reads TGTGCCAGCAGGCGGACTAGGACTATGGGCTACACCTTC.

The rearrangement uses TRBV20-1 and TRBJ2-7, with D possibly TRBD2 on 6 matching bases. The CDR3 loop spans 15 amino acids. The V gene lost 3 bases and the J gene lost 4 bases, with 19 bases spanning the gap. In germline, CDR1 is DFQATT, CDR2 SNEGSKA (reference sequence). This CDR3 reads CSASPRERETYEQYF. CDR3 sequence (DNA): TGCAGTGCTAGTCCCCGGGAGCGCGAGACATACGAGCAGTACTTC.

The rearrangement links TRBV7-2 to TRBJ1-1; D remains ambiguous. V was pared by 6 bases and J by 2 bases, with 16 bases between. Germline assignment: CDR1 SGHTA and CDR2 FQGNSA. The CDR3 is 15 amino acids. In nucleotides, the CDR3 is TGTGCCAGCAGTGCTAGAGTTGGCAGTAACACTGAAGCTTTCTTT. This encodes CASSARVGSNTEAFF. Combining the CDR3 with reference TRBV7-2 and TRBJ1-1 gives the whole variable domain GAGVSQSPSNKVTEKGKDVELRCDPISGHTALYWYRQSLGQGLEFLIYFQGNSAPDKSGLPSDRFSAERTGGSVSTLTIQRTQQEDSAVYLCASSARVGSNTEAFFGQGTRLTVV.

V is TRBV9 and J is TRBJ2-7; weak D call: TRBD1 (6 bases). CDR3 length: 13 residues. Trimming took 4 bases from V and 9 from J, leaving 17 bases between them. Germline V gives CDR1 SGDLS, CDR2 YYNGEE. DNA for the CDR3: TGTGCCAGCAGCCCCTGGGACACCGGGCCGCAGTACTTC. Protein sequence: CASSPWDTGPQYF. Using reference TRBV9 and TRBJ2-7 for the parts outside the CDR3, the full variable domain is DSGVTQTPKHLITATGQRVTLRCSPRSGDLSVYWYQQSLDQGLQFLIQYYNGEERAKGNILERFSAQQFPDLHSELNLSSLELGDSALYFCASSPWDTGPQYFGPGTRLTVT.

There are many counts of this clonotype. This sequence joins TRBV19 and TRBJ2-7, with TRBD1 matching over 8 bases. The CDR3 totals 14 residues. V gave up 7 bases and J gave up 4 bases; unmatched junction bases: 9. Germline V gene data show CDR1 as LNHDA and CDR2 as SQIVND (reference sequence). CDR3 DNA: TGTGCCAGTACCCCCAGAGACAGGGGTTACGAGCAGTACTTC. This encodes CASTPRDRGYEQYF.